A single sample gave rise to the 21 T cell receptor beta chains below, sequenced in a study of blood T cell repertoires in COVID-19. Measured with immunoSEQ multiplex PCR; TCRdb has only the in-frame clones, and not every one. Here the sample spans under 200,000 clones, roughly 85% being singletons. The sequencing sample was made of peripheral blood. These receptors were obtained from a man between 60 and 75 years old with active or convalescent COVID-19.

This clone was seen a few times. This chain connects TRBV10-3 to TRBJ1-1, with 8 bases identical to TRBD1. Germline trimming cut 10 bases from V and 0 bases from J; bases unmatched to any gene: 4. Germline CDR1 ENHRY, CDR2 SYGVKD. The CDR3 is 13 residues long. The CDR3 region has the DNA TGTGCCACTGGACAGGGAATGAACACTGAAGCTTTCTTT. It translates to CATGQGMNTEAFF.

The sample holds one count of this clone. This chain connects TRBV2 to TRBJ1-6; D remains ambiguous. There are 14 residues in the CDR3. The V and J ends lost 0 bases and 6 bases respectively, with 6 bases between them. In germline, CDR1 is SNHLY, CDR2 FYNNEI. CDR3 nucleotide sequence: TGTGCCAGCAGTGAAGCGCGGCTTAATTCACCCCTCCACTTT. Translated: CASSEARLNSPLHF.

This chain connects TRBV3-1 (or the pseudogene TRBV3-2) to TRBJ1-2, with a possible D match to TRBD1 (6 bases). Germline CDR1 is LGHDT and CDR2 is YNNKEL (reference sequence). CDR3 length: 12 amino acids. The ends were cut back, 4 bases at V and 5 bases at J, with 8 bases in the middle. The CDR3 spells CASSPRGYGYTF. The CDR3 DNA reads as TGTGCCAGCAGCCCCAGGGGTTATGGCTACACCTTC.

The rearrangement uses TRBV4-1 and TRBJ1-1; D may be TRBD1 (6 bases). The CDR3 is 13 amino acids. V lost 4 bases to trimming and J lost 7 bases, with 13 bases between them. CDR1 MGHRA and CDR2 YSYEKL come from the germline V gene. The CDR3 nucleotides read TGCGCCAGCAGCCCCCAGGGGATGGGTGAAGCTTTCTTT. It specifies CASSPQGMGEAFF.

This clone was picked up one time. The gene calls are TRBV5-1 and TRBJ2-1; D is possibly TRBD2 (5 bases). The CDR3 extends over 12 amino acids. Trimming took 4 bases from V and 7 from J, leaving 9 bases between them. The germline gives CDR1 SGHRS, CDR2 YFSETQ. CDR3 loop: CASSPDWNEQFF. CDR3 sequence (DNA): TGCGCCAGCAGCCCGGACTGGAATGAGCAGTTCTTC.

The chain combines TRBV4-2 with TRBJ2-1, with a weak D call TRBD2 (5 bases). The CDR3 has 16 amino acids. The V end was cut by 0 bases, the J end by 9 bases, with 18 bases between. Per germline, CDR1 LGHNA and CDR2 YNFKEQ. CDR3 DNA: TGTGCCAGCAGCCAAGATCTGCTCCAATCGCGGGCTGAGCAGTTCTTC. It yields the protein CASSQDLLQSRAEQFF.

The V call is TRBV6-5, the J call TRBJ2-3; D is uncertain. In germline, CDR1 is MNHEY, CDR2 SVGAGI. The length of the CDR3 is 12 residues. The V end lost 6 bases, the J end lost 8 bases, and 12 bases lay between the germline ends. CDR3 nucleotide sequence: TGTGCCAGCAGACCCCAGTATGTTACGCAGTATTTT. Protein product: CASRPQYVTQYF.

The chain couples TRBV29-1 to TRBJ1-2, with TRBD1 matching 7 bases. Germline lookup yields CDR1 SQVTM and CDR2 ANQGSEA. Trimming took 6 bases from V and 2 from J; bases not matched to a gene: 3. The CDR3 extends over 12 amino acids. This CDR3 reads CSVTTGNYGYTF. CDR3 in DNA: TGCAGCGTGACGACAGGGAACTATGGCTACACCTTC.

J is TRBJ2-1 and V is TRBV5-1, with TRBD2 identical over 9 bases. Unmatched junction bases numbered 12, after V lost 4 bases and J lost 7 bases. The CDR3 consists of 16 residues. Germline-derived CDR1 and CDR2 are SGHRS and YFSETQ. The CDR3: CASSTLPRGGHNEQFF. The CDR3 DNA is TGCGCCAGCAGCACCCTGCCGCGGGGGGGCCATAATGAGCAGTTCTTC. Full variable domain (missing parts from reference TRBV5-1 and TRBJ2-1): KAGVTQTPRYLIKTRGQQVTLSCSPISGHRSVSWYQQTPGQGLQFLFEYFSETQRNKGNFPGRFSGRQFSNSRSEMNVSTLELGDSALYLCASSTLPRGGHNEQFFGPGTRLTVL.

The CDR3 sequence is CASSPGLAHEQFF. DNA for the CDR3: TGTGCCAGCAGTCCGGGACTAGCCCATGAGCAGTTCTTC. The chain uses TRBV6-5 and TRBJ2-1, with 9 positions matching TRBD2. Trimming at V came to 5 bases and at J to 8 bases, leaving 4 bases not matched to a gene. The CDR3 runs to 13 residues. Germline V lookup: CDR1 MNHEY, CDR2 SVGAGI.

The chain employs TRBV9 and TRBJ2-2; 9 positions match TRBD2. The CDR3 is 15 amino acids. With 3 bases clipped from V and 3 bases from J, the junction kept 3 bases outside the gene matches. Germline CDR1 is SGDLS and CDR2 is YYNGEE. For the CDR3, the DNA is TGTGCCAGCAGCGAGGCTAGCGGGGACACCGGGGAGCTGTTTTTT. This translates into CASSEASGDTGELFF.

The CDR3 here is CASSSNRDRFREKLFF. CDR3 in DNA: TGTGCCAGCAGTTCAAACCGGGACAGGTTCCGAGAAAAACTGTTTTTT. The chain carries TRBV6-5 and TRBJ1-4, with 8 nucleotides matching TRBD1. This CDR3 has 16 residues. V shed 4 bases and J 8 bases; nucleotides not matched to a gene: 12. CDR1 and CDR2 from the germline V gene are MNHEY and SVGAGI.

V gene TRBV30 combines with J gene TRBJ1-1; D gene unclear. Germline CDR1 and CDR2: GTSNPN and SVGIG (reference sequence). With 0 bases removed from V and 3 bases from J, the gap between germline ends came to 23 bases. The CDR3 is made up of 18 amino acids. As DNA, the CDR3 is TGTGCCTGGAGTGTACAAGTGAGGGCAGGCCCCGGGGACACTGAAGCTTTCTTT. Its translation is CAWSVQVRAGPGDTEAFF.

This sequence joins TRBV27 and TRBJ2-1; a possible D gene is TRBD1 (5 bases). V lost 5 bases and J lost 3, with 8 bases in between. Per the germline V gene, CDR1 is MNHEY and CDR2 is SMNVEV (reference sequence). The CDR3 runs 13 residues. The CDR3 sequence is CASSPDSYNEQFF. The CDR3 DNA sequence: TGTGCCAGCAGTCCAGACAGCTACAATGAGCAGTTCTTC.

V usage is TRBV5-5 and J usage is TRBJ1-5; D perhaps matches TRBD1 (5 bases). The germline CDR1 and CDR2 sequences are SGHKS and YYEKEE (reference sequence). Trimming removed 0 bases from V and 5 bases from J, with 12 bases in between. There are 15 residues in the CDR3. CDR3 bases: TGTGCCAGCAGCTTGGTTGGGGGGTTGGATCAGCCCCAGCATTTT. As protein: CASSLVGGLDQPQHF.

The CDR3: CASSLDVGAEAFF. DNA for the CDR3: TGTGCCAGCAGTTTGGATGTGGGGGCCGAAGCTTTCTTT. The chain uses TRBV12-3 or TRBV12-4 and TRBJ1-1, with D tentatively TRBD1 (6 bases). This CDR3 has 13 residues. The ends were cut back, 3 bases at V and 8 bases at J, with 13 bases in the middle.

The chain is built from TRBV7-2 and TRBJ2-5; 12 bases fit TRBD2. The CDR3 has 15 amino acids. CDR1 is SGHTA and CDR2 is FQGNSA in the germline V gene. V was clipped by 5 bases and J by 3 bases; unmatched bases: 4. CDR3 sequence (DNA): TGTGCCAGCAGCCCCAGGACTAGCGGGGAAGAGACCCAGTACTTC. It translates to CASSPRTSGEETQYF.

V and J are TRBV4-2 and TRBJ2-6; 13 positions agree with TRBD2. There are 19 residues in the CDR3. In germline, CDR1 is LGHNA, CDR2 YNFKEQ. V lost 0 bases and J lost 0; bases outside the gene matches: 2. The CDR3 DNA reads as TGTGCCAGCAGCCAAGAGACTAGCGGGGGGCCCTCTGGGGCCAACGTCCTGACTTTC. Its protein product is CASSQETSGGPSGANVLTF.

V is TRBV29-1 and J is TRBJ2-3; TRBD2 matches at 8 bases. Germline values: CDR1 SQVTM, CDR2 ANQGSEA. This CDR3 spans 16 amino acids. Trimming took 6 bases from V and 1 from J; bases not matched to a gene: 12. The CDR3 protein is CSVAGTSSGGTDTQYF. The CDR3 nucleotides are TGCAGCGTGGCCGGGACTAGTTCTGGTGGCACAGATACGCAGTATTTT.

The rearrangement uses TRBV11-3 and TRBJ2-3; no definite D call. The germline CDR1 and CDR2 sequences are SGHNT and YENEEA. This CDR3 is built from 13 residues. Trimming cost V 5 bases and J 4 bases, with 10 bases left between them. The CDR3 DNA reads TGTGCCAGCAGCCCCCGTGAGGCAGATACGCAGTATTTT. Protein product: CASSPREADTQYF.

The rearrangement uses TRBV2 and TRBJ1-6; 9 bases agree with TRBD1. CDR1 SNHLY and CDR2 FYNNEI come from the germline V gene. V dropped 10 bases and J dropped 5; count of bases not matched to a gene: 6. The CDR3 sequence is 14 residues long. The CDR3 spells CANQGTGNNSPLHF. The CDR3 DNA follows: TGTGCCAACCAAGGGACAGGGAATAATTCACCCCTCCACTTT.